Listed here are 26 T cell receptor beta chains from one sample, sequenced in a study of technical replicates of blood from a handful of donors. Sequenced by immunoSEQ multiplex PCR; TCRdb stores in-frame clones only, minus some. The table has tens of thousands of clones, roughly 94% seen once. Source material: T cells isolated from PBMCs. The receptors derive from a human donor in good health.

This chain joins TRBV6-4 and TRBJ2-1, with a tentative D call TRBD1 (6 bases). The germline gives CDR1 MRHNA, CDR2 SNTAGT. The CDR3 loop spans 14 amino acids. The V end was cut by 3 bases, the J end by 5 bases, with 11 bases between. The CDR3 spells CASSESGVNNEQFF. DNA of the CDR3: TGTGCCAGCAGTGAATCAGGGGTGAACAATGAGCAGTTCTTC.

V usage is TRBV6-1 and J usage is TRBJ1-2, with TRBD1 identical over 9 bases. Per the germline V gene, CDR1 is MNHNS and CDR2 is SASEGT. V lost 4 bases to trimming and J lost 6 bases; unmatched junction nucleotides: 3. This CDR3 region has 13 residues. CDR3 loop: CASSARDRDGYTF. CDR3 sequence (DNA): TGTGCCAGCAGTGCACGGGACAGGGATGGCTACACCTTC.

CDR3 DNA: TGCAGTGCTAGTCTCCCTGAAGCTTTCTTT. This codes for CSASLPEAFF. The chain couples TRBV20-1 to TRBJ1-1; no reliable D call. Germline-derived CDR1 and CDR2 are DFQATT and SNEGSKA (reference sequence). This CDR3 is built from 10 residues. V was clipped by 3 bases and J by 6 bases, with 5 bases between them.

Only a few counts were recorded for this clone. The chain couples TRBV28 to TRBJ1-1; D remains unclear. V lost 0 bases to trimming and J lost 1 base, with 9 bases between them. The CDR3 runs to 15 residues. Germline V CDR1 and CDR2: MDHEN, SYDVKM. For the CDR3, the DNA is TGTGCCAGCAGTTTATGGTACTCTACGAACACTGAAGCTTTCTTT. Translating gives CASSLWYSTNTEAFF.

The V and J genes are TRBV6-5 and TRBJ2-2, with D possibly TRBD2 on 7 matching bases. V gave up 6 bases and J gave up 7 bases, with 15 bases separating them. Germline CDR1 is MNHEY and CDR2 is SVGAGI. The CDR3 extends over 14 amino acids. CDR3 DNA sequence: TGTGCCAGCAGCCCCGGGGGGCAGATCGGGGAGCTGTTTTTT. Its protein product is CASSPGGQIGELFF.

The CDR3 DNA reads as TGTGCCATCAGTTTGGGGGGACAGAGCTCTGGAAACACCATATATTTT. It is translated as CAISLGGQSSGNTIYF. The V call is TRBV10-3, the J call TRBJ1-3; 7 bases agree with TRBD1. The CDR3 is 16 amino acids. From germline, CDR1 is ENHRY and CDR2 SYGVKD. With V trimmed by 5 bases and J by 0 bases, 7 bases remained unmatched.

V and J are TRBV6-5 and TRBJ2-1; 8 bases map to TRBD2. This CDR3 has 13 residues. Trimming cost V 6 bases and J 7 bases; bases outside gene matches: 5. Germline V gene lookup returns CDR1 MNHEY and CDR2 SVGAGI. CDR3 region: CASSPGGGNEQFF. CDR3 bases: TGTGCCAGCAGCCCCGGCGGGGGGAATGAGCAGTTCTTC.

The chain links TRBV7-9 to TRBJ2-6; no definite D call. V was pared by 5 bases and J by 1 base, with 9 bases between. CDR3 length equals 15 residues. CDR1 and CDR2 from the germline V gene are SEHNR and FQNEAQ (reference sequence). The CDR3 reads CASSQKNSGANVLTF. Written as DNA, the CDR3 is TGTGCCAGCAGCCAAAAAAATTCTGGGGCCAACGTCCTGACTTTC.

The chain recombines TRBV5-1 with TRBJ2-1, with a weak D call TRBD2 (6 bases). Germline V lookup: CDR1 SGHRS, CDR2 YFSETQ. The CDR3 is 17 residues long. The ends were cut back, 4 bases at V and 4 bases at J, with 21 bases in the middle. The CDR3 DNA reads TGCGCCAGCAGCGGTGGTAACTTCCGGGACTTTTACAATGAGCAGTTCTTC. Amino acids: CASSGGNFRDFYNEQFF. The entire variable domain, with the rest obtained from reference TRBV5-1 and TRBJ2-1, is as follows: KAGVTQTPRYLIKTRGQQVTLSCSPISGHRSVSWYQQTPGQGLQFLFEYFSETQRNKGNFPGRFSGRQFSNSRSEMNVSTLELGDSALYLCASSGGNFRDFYNEQFFGPGTRLTVL.

CDR3 sequence (DNA): TGTGCCAGCAGTTACTCTCAGGGGTCCTTGAGGACTGAAGCTTTCTTT. Translating gives CASSYSQGSLRTEAFF. This chain uses TRBV6-5 with TRBJ1-1, with D perhaps TRBD1 (6 bases). Deletions cut 0 bases from V and 5 bases from J, with 16 bases between. The length of the CDR3 is 16 residues. Germline V gene sequence: CDR1 MNHEY, CDR2 SVGAGI.

The rearrangement uses TRBV9 and TRBJ2-2, with 9 bases identical to TRBD1. CDR1 and CDR2 from the germline V gene are SGDLS and YYNGEE. The CDR3 covers 16 residues. The ends lost 3 bases at V and 5 bases at J; junction bases unmatched: 8. The CDR3 spells CASSEYTGGGTGELFF. The DNA of the CDR3 is TGTGCCAGCAGCGAATATACAGGGGGCGGGACCGGGGAGCTGTTTTTT.

The V and J genes are TRBV5-1 and TRBJ1-2; TRBD1 agrees at 8 bases. V was pared by 4 bases and J by 8 bases, with 10 bases of the junction left unmatched. This CDR3 is 14 amino acids long. Germline V gives CDR1 SGHRS, CDR2 YFSETQ. The CDR3 region is CASSHSTGVEGYTF. The CDR3 DNA reads TGCGCCAGCAGCCATTCGACAGGGGTCGAAGGCTACACCTTC.

This clone appeared a single time. The chain is built from TRBV6-1 and TRBJ2-3; no firm D call. The CDR3 consists of 15 residues. The V and J ends lost 2 bases and 0 bases respectively, with 9 bases between them. Germline CDR1 is MNHNS and CDR2 is SASEGT. The CDR3 DNA reads TGTGCCAGCAGTGAACTGATAGCTAGCACAGATACGCAGTATTTT. Its translation: CASSELIASTDTQYF.

This clone was observed a single time. In the same sample, other DNA sequences code for this CDR3. The chain carries TRBV4-1 and TRBJ2-7, with 11 bases that match TRBD1. Germline lookup yields CDR1 MGHRA and CDR2 YSYEKL. J lost 2 bases, V lost 3 bases, and 0 bases had no gene match. CDR3 length equals 14 residues. This CDR3 reads CASSQGQGAYEQYF. The CDR3 coding sequence is TGCGCCAGCAGCCAGGGACAGGGGGCCTACGAGCAGTACTTC.

This chain links TRBV5-6 with TRBJ2-5, with D possibly being TRBD1 (6 bases). Germline V gene data show CDR1 as SGHDT and CDR2 as YYEEEE. V was pared by 5 bases and J by 3 bases, with 14 bases between. The CDR3 loop spans 14 amino acids. CDR3 sequence (DNA): TGTGCCAGCAGGCCCCTCGGGACAAAAGAGACCCAGTACTTC. This gives the protein CASRPLGTKETQYF.

The chain has TRBV27 and TRBJ1-2; D might be TRBD1 (5 bases). Germline V CDR1 and CDR2: MNHEY, SMNVEV (reference sequence). Deletions cut 2 bases from V and 7 bases from J, with 17 bases between. This CDR3 spans 15 amino acids. DNA for the CDR3: TGTGCCAGCAGTTTAGAGGGGCGGGATTTGGGTGGCTACACCTTC. Protein: CASSLEGRDLGGYTF.

The chain employs TRBV6-5 and TRBJ1-1; D perhaps matches TRBD1 (5 bases). The V and J ends lost 4 bases and 9 bases respectively, with 12 bases between them. There are 12 residues in the CDR3. In germline, CDR1 is MNHEY, CDR2 SVGAGI. The DNA for the CDR3 is TGTGCCAGCAGTTCCCCGGCAGGGCAAGCTTTCTTT. This encodes CASSSPAGQAFF.

The chain links TRBV7-2 to TRBJ2-1, with 9 bases identical to TRBD2. From germline, CDR1 is SGHTA and CDR2 FQGNSA. The length of the CDR3 is 14 residues. The J segment lost 8 bases and the V segment lost 4 bases, leaving 6 bases of the junction unmatched. CDR3 amino acids: CASSSLAGEDEQFF. Here the CDR3 DNA reads TGTGCCAGCAGCTCCTTAGCGGGGGAGGATGAGCAGTTCTTC.

This chain connects TRBV7-2 to TRBJ2-3, with D possibly being TRBD2 (6 bases). The germline V gene encodes CDR1 SGHTA and CDR2 FQGNSA. The CDR3 sequence is 12 residues long. V lost 5 bases and J 5 bases, leaving 8 bases between the germline ends. CDR3 residues: CASSPGRDTQYF. CDR3 DNA: TGTGCCAGCAGCCCCGGGAGAGATACGCAGTATTTT. The whole variable domain, filled in from reference TRBV7-2 and TRBJ2-3, reads GAGVSQSPSNKVTEKGKDVELRCDPISGHTALYWYRQSLGQGLEFLIYFQGNSAPDKSGLPSDRFSAERTGGSVSTLTIQRTQQEDSAVYLCASSPGRDTQYFGPGTRLTVL.

This clone was found once. This chain's CDR3 is CASSFQNPSQSYGYTF. DNA for the CDR3: TGTGCCAGCAGCTTCCAGAACCCATCTCAGTCCTATGGCTACACCTTC. V gene TRBV5-4 combines with J gene TRBJ1-2; D is ambiguous. The CDR3 is 16 residues long. Germline V gene sequence: CDR1 SGHNT, CDR2 YYREEE (reference sequence). Trimming removed 2 bases at V and 4 bases at J, with 18 bases between.

The genes are TRBV27 and TRBJ2-7, with TRBD2 identical over 7 bases. The CDR3 totals 12 residues. Germline V gene data show CDR1 as MNHEY and CDR2 as SMNVEV (reference sequence). Losses at the gene ends were 3 bases for V and 6 bases for J; bases not matched to a gene: 2. CDR3 DNA: TGTGCCAGCAGTTTGGGAGGGGTCGAGCAGTACTTC. Translated, it gives CASSLGGVEQYF.

This rearrangement joins TRBV7-2 to TRBJ2-5, with 10 bases that match TRBD1. Germline CDR1 is SGHTA and CDR2 is FQGNSA. The V gene end was trimmed by 3 bases and the J gene end by 5 bases; junction bases not matched to a gene: 6. The CDR3 is 15 amino acids. The DNA of the CDR3 is TGTGCCAGCAGCTTGACCGGACAGGGGGGGGAGACCCAGTACTTC. As protein: CASSLTGQGGETQYF.

The rearrangement links TRBV6-4 to TRBJ1-1, with 11 bases that match TRBD1. V was clipped by 3 bases and J by 6 bases; unmatched bases: 3. The CDR3 loop spans 14 amino acids. CDR1 is MRHNA, CDR2 SNTAGT, per germline. CDR3 sequence reads: CASSDGQGASEAFF. CDR3 DNA sequence: TGTGCCAGCAGTGATGGACAGGGGGCTTCTGAAGCTTTCTTT.

The chain carries TRBV5-1 and TRBJ2-7, with 11 nucleotides matching TRBD2. This CDR3 has 19 residues. Per the germline V gene, CDR1 is SGHRS and CDR2 is YFSETQ. Germline trimming cut 0 bases from V and 3 bases from J; bases unmatched to any gene: 14. The CDR3 sequence: CASSLVGTPGTSGIYEQYF. The CDR3 bases are TGCGCCAGCAGCTTGGTCGGGACCCCCGGGACTAGCGGCATCTACGAGCAGTACTTC.

Only one count was recorded for this clone. CDR3 sequence (DNA): TGTGCCAGCAGCGCCCTGGGACTGCGGGACGAGCAGTACTTC. Residues: CASSALGLRDEQYF. The chain recombines TRBV2 with TRBJ2-7, with TRBD2 as a possible D gene (6 bases). The CDR3 has 14 residues. The V end was cut by 6 bases, the J end by 5 bases, with 17 bases between. The V gene's germline CDR1 is SNHLY and CDR2 FYNNEI. Together with reference TRBV2 and TRBJ2-7, the CDR3 gives the full variable domain: EPEVTQTPSHQVTQMGQEVILRCVPISNHLYFYWYRQILGQKVEFLVSFYNNEISEKSEIFDDQFSVERPDGSNFTLKIRSTKLEDSAMYFCASSALGLRDEQYFGPGTRLTVT.

The V call is TRBV9, the J call TRBJ1-3, with D uncertain. Trimming pared 0 bases from V and 0 bases from J, leaving 7 bases between. CDR1 and CDR2 (germline): SGDLS, YYNGEE. The CDR3 length is 15 residues. CDR3 DNA: TGTGCCAGCAGCGTAGCTATTGGCTCTGGAAACACCATATATTTT. It specifies CASSVAIGSGNTIYF. The full variable domain, with the rest looked up from reference TRBV9 and TRBJ1-3, is DSGVTQTPKHLITATGQRVTLRCSPRSGDLSVYWYQQSLDQGLQFLIQYYNGEERAKGNILERFSAQQFPDLHSELNLSSLELGDSALYFCASSVAIGSGNTIYFGEGSWLTVV.